This entry describes one TCR beta chain. The source of the sample is a study of blood T cell repertoires in COVID-19. Overall study: COVID-19 samples, acute and convalescent, were from the United States, Italy and Spain.

Trimming stripped 0 bases from V and 3 bases from J, with 18 bases between. CDR1 is MNHEY, CDR2 SVGEGT, per germline. This CDR3 comprises 17 residues. The method was immunoSEQ multiplex PCR; TCRdb's version includes in-frame clones alone and lacks a portion of them. This sample has around 150,000 clones, with 92% found just once. The chain employs TRBV6-2 or TRBV6-3 and TRBJ2-7; possible D gene TRBD2, 6 bases. The source material was peripheral blood. The clonotype was recovered from a man aged 25-40 years with COVID-19, enrolled during active disease. CDR3 bases: TGTGCCAGCAGTTACTCGAATCATGGGGGGATCGACTACGAGCAGTACTTC. Protein product: CASSYSNHGGIDYEQYF.